The present entry profiles one TCR beta chain with its context. In the source study's methods: Amplification from reference gene primers served as the basis for estimated nucleated cell counts. Here immunoSEQ multiplex PCR was the method, and the copy in TCRdb shows in-frame clones only, minus some. The D gene and trimming were derived from the DNA, and the V and J assignments and clone size from that table. The data hold some 48,000 clones, with just over 85% observed a single time. These data are taken from a study of blood T cell repertoires in COVID-19. Across the study: The samples span acute and convalescent COVID-19 from the United States, Italy and Spain. T cells, B-cell-depleted T cells, or PBMCs provided the cDNA or gDNA that served as material.

CDR1 and CDR2 from the germline V gene are SGHRS and YFSETQ. The CDR3 is made up of 17 amino acids. The V and J ends lost 0 bases and 4 bases respectively, with 19 bases between them. Followed over time, Seattle patients had been enrolled while infection was active. The V gene is TRBV5-1, the J gene TRBJ1-2; possible D gene TRBD1, 5 bases. Sequencing was done on a sample of peripheral blood. The sequence was obtained from a woman older than 75 with COVID-19, enrolled during active disease. The CDR3 sequence is CASSLVGIGGAGYGYTF. CDR3 DNA: TGCGCCAGCAGCTTGGTTGGGATCGGAGGGGCCGGCTATGGCTACACCTTC.